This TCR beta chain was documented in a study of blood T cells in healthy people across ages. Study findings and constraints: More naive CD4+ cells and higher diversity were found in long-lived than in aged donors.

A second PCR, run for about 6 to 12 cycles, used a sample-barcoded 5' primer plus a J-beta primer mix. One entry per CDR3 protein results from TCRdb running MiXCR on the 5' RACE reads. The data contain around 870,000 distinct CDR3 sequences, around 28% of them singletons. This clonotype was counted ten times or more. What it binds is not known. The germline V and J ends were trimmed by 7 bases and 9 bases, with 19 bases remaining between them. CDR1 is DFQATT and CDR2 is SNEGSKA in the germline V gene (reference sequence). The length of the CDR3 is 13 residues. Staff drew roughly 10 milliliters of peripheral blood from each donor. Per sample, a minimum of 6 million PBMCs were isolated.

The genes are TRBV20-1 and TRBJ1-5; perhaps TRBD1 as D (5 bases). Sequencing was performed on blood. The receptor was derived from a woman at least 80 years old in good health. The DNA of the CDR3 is TGCAGTGTGAGACAGTCTCAGAAATCGCCCCAGCATTTT. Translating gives CSVRQSQKSPQHF.